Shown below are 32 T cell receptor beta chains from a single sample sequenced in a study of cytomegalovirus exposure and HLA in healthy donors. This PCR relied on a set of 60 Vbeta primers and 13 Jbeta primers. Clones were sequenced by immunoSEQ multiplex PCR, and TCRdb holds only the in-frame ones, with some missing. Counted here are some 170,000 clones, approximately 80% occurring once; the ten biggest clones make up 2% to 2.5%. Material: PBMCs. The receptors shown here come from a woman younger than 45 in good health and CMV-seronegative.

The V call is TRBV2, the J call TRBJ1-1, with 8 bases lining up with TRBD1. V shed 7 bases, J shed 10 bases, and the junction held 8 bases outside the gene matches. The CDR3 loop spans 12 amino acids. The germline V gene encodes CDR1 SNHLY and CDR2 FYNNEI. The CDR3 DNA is TGTGCCAGCACGGACAGGGCTCAAGGAGCTTTCTTT. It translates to CASTDRAQGAFF.

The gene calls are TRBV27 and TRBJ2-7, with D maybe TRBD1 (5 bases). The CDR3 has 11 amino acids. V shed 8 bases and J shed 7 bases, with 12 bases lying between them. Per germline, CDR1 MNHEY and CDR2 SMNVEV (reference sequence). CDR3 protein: CASGKGREQYF. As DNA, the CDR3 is TGTGCCAGCGGAAAGGGGCGAGAGCAGTACTTC.

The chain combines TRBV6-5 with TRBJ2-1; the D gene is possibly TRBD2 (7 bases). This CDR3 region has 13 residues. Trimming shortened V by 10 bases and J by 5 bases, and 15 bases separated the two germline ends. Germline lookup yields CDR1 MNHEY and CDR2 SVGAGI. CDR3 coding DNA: TGTGCCACCCAAAGGGGGGGAAACAATGAGCAGTTCTTC. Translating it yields CATQRGGNNEQFF.

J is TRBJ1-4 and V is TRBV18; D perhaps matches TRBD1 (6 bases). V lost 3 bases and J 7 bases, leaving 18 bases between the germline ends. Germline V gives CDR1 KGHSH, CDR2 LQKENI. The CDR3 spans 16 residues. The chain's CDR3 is CASSPFSRGSSEKLFF. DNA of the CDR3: TGTGCCAGCTCACCTTTTTCCAGGGGTTCGTCTGAAAAACTGTTTTTT.

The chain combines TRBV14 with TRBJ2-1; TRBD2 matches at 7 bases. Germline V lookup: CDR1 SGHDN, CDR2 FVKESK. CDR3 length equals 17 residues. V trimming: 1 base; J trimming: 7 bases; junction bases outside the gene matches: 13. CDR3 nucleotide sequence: TGTGCCAGCAGCCAAGCCCCCGGGGAGGGGAAGGGGAATGAGCAGTTCTTC. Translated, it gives CASSQAPGEGKGNEQFF. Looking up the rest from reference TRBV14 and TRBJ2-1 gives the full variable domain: EAGVTQFPSHSVIEKGQTVTLRCDPISGHDNLYWYRRVMGKEIKFLLHFVKESKQDESGMPNNRFLAERTGGTYSTLKVQPAELEDSGVYFCASSQAPGEGKGNEQFFGPGTRLTVL.

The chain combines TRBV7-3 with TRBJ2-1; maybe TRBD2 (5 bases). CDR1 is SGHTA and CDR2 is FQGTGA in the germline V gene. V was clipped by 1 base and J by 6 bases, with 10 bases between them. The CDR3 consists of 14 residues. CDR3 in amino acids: CASSLISSSNEQFF. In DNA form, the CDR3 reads TGTGCCAGCAGCTTAATATCTAGCAGCAATGAGCAGTTCTTC.

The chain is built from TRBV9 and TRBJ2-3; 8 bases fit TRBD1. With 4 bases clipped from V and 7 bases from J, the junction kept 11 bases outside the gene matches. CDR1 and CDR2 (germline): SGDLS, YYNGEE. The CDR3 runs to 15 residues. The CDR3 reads CASSKAGGQFYTQYF. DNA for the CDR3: TGTGCCAGCAGCAAAGCAGGGGGCCAATTCTATACGCAGTATTTT.

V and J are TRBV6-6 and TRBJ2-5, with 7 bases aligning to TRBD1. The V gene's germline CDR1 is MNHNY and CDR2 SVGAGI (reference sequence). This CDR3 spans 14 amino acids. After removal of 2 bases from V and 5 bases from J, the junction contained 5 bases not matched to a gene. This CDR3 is CASSYRGRGETQYF. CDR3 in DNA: TGTGCCAGCAGTTACCGCGGCAGGGGGGAGACCCAGTACTTC.

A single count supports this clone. CDR3 in DNA: TGTGCCAGCAGTTCGCGGGGACAGGGGATGGAGACCCAGTACTTC. This codes for CASSSRGQGMETQYF. This chain connects TRBV27 to TRBJ2-5; 10 bases fit TRBD1. The CDR3 is made up of 15 amino acids. V shed 4 bases, J shed 5 bases, and the junction held 7 bases outside the gene matches. CDR1 is MNHEY, CDR2 SMNVEV, per germline (reference sequence).

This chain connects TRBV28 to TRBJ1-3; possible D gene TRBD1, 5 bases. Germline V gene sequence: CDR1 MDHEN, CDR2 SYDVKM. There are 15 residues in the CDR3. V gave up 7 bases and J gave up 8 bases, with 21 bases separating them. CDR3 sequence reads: CASNPPQGLGDTIYF. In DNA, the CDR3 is TGTGCCAGCAACCCTCCTCAGGGTTTGGGTGACACCATATATTTT.

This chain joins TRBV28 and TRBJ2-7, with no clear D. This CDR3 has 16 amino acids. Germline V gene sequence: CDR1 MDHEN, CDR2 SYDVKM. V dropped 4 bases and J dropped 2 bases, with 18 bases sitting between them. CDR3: CASSYQHSDITYEQYF. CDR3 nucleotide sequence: TGTGCCAGCAGTTATCAACATTCCGATATAACCTACGAGCAGTACTTC.

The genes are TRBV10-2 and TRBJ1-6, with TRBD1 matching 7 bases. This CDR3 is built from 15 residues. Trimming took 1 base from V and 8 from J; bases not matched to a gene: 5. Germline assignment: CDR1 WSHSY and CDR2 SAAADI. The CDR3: CASSEWTGGDSPLHF. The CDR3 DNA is TGCGCCAGCAGTGAGTGGACAGGTGGGGATTCACCCCTCCACTTT.

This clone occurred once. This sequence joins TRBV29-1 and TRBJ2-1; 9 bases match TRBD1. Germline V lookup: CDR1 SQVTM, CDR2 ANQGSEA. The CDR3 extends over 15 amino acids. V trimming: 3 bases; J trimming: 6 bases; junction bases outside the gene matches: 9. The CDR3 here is CSVDHRQGGSNEQFF. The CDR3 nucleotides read TGCAGCGTTGACCATCGACAGGGGGGGAGCAATGAGCAGTTCTTC.

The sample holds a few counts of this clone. The chain's CDR3 is CASRAPGLSNTEAFF. The CDR3 nucleotides are TGTGCCAGCAGAGCCCCGGGTCTCTCGAACACTGAAGCTTTCTTT. The chain links TRBV6-5 to TRBJ1-1, with D unresolved. Trimming cost V 6 bases and J 1 base, with 15 bases left between them. This CDR3 has 15 amino acids. Per germline, CDR1 MNHEY and CDR2 SVGAGI.

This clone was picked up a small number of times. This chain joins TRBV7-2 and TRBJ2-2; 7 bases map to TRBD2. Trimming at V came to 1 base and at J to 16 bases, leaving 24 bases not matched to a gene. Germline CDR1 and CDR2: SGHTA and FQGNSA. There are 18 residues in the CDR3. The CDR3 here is CASSLENVFPLKRGGWFF. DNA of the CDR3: TGTGCCAGCAGCTTAGAGAACGTGTTCCCCCTAAAGCGGGGAGGGTGGTTTTTT.

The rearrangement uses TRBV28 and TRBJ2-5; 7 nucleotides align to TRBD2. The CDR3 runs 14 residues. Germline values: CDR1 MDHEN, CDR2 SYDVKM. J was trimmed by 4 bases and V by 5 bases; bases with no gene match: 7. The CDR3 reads CASSRGLGGETQYF. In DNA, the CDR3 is TGTGCCAGCAGTCGAGGACTAGGAGGAGAGACCCAGTACTTC.

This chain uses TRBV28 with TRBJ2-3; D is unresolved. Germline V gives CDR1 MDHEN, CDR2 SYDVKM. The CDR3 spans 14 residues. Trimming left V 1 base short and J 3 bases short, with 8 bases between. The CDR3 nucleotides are TGTGCCAGCAGTTTATCCCTACAGACAGATACGCAGTATTTT. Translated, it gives CASSLSLQTDTQYF. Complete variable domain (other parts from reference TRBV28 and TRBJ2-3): DVKVTQSSRYLVKRTGEKVFLECVQDMDHENMFWYRQDPGLGLRLIYFSYDVKMKEKGDIPEGYSVSREKKERFSLILESASTNQTSMYLCASSLSLQTDTQYFGPGTRLTVL.

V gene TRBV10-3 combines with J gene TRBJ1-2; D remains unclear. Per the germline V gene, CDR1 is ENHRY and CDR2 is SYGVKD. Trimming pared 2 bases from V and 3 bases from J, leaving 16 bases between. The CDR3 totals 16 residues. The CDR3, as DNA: TGTGCCATCAGTGAGAATCCGAGCTTCCTCCACTATGGCTACACCTTC. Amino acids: CAISENPSFLHYGYTF.

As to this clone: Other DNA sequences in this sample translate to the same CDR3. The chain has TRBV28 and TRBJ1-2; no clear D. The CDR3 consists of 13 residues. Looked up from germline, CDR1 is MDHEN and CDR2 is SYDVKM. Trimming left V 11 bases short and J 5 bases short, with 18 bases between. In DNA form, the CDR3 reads TGTGCCGTCGGGAGGGTAGGAAGATATGGCTACACCTTC. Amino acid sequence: CAVGRVGRYGYTF.

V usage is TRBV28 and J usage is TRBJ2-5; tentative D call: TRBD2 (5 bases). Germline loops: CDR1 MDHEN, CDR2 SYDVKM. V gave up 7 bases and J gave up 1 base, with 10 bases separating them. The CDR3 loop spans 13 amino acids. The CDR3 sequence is CASIPGSQETQYF. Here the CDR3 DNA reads TGTGCCAGCATCCCGGGGAGCCAAGAGACCCAGTACTTC.

The CDR3 region is CASSPTTGLNTEAFF. The DNA for the CDR3 is TGTGCCAGCAGCCCTACGACAGGTCTGAACACTGAAGCTTTCTTT. The V gene is TRBV7-9, the J gene TRBJ1-1; a weak D match, TRBD1 (6 bases). V lost 5 bases to trimming and J lost 0 bases, with 13 bases between them. This CDR3 region has 15 residues. In germline, CDR1 is SEHNR, CDR2 FQNEAQ (reference sequence).

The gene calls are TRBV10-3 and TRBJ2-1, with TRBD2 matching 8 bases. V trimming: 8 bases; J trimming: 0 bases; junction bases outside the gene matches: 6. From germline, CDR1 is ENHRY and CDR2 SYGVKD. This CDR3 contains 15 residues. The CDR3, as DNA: TGTGCCATCGGGGCTAGCGGGTACTCCTACAATGAGCAGTTCTTC. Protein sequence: CAIGASGYSYNEQFF.

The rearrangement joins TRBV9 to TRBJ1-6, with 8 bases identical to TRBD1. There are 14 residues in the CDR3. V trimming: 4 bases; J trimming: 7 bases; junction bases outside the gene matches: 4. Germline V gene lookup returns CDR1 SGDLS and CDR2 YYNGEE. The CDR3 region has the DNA TGTGCCAGCAGCAAGGGACAGGAGAATTCACCCCTCCACTTT. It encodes CASSKGQENSPLHF.

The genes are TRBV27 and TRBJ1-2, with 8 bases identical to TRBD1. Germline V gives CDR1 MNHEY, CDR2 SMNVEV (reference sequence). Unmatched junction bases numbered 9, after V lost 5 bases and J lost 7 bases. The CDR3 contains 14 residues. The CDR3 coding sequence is TGTGCCAGCAGTGTCGGACAGGGAATAGGTGGCTACACCTTC. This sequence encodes CASSVGQGIGGYTF.

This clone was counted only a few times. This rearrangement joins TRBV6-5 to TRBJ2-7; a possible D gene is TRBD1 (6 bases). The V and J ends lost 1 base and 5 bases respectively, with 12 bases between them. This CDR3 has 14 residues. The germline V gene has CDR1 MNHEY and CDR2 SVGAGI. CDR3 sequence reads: CASSYFLGAHEQYF. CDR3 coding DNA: TGTGCCAGCAGTTACTTCCTGGGGGCCCACGAGCAGTACTTC.

CDR3 nucleotide sequence: TGTGCCAGCAGCCAGACCGGGACTAGCGGCACCTTTGAGCAGTACTTC. It encodes CASSQTGTSGTFEQYF. The chain employs TRBV4-2 and TRBJ2-7; TRBD2 agrees at 11 bases. The V gene end was trimmed by 3 bases and the J gene end by 7 bases; junction bases not matched to a gene: 11. Germline CDR1 and CDR2: LGHNA and YNFKEQ. This CDR3 has 16 residues.

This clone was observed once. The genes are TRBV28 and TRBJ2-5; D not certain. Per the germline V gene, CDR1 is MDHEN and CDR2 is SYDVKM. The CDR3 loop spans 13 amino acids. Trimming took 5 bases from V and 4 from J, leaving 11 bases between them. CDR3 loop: CASSPGSLETQYF. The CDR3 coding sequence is TGTGCCAGCAGTCCTGGCTCCCTAGAGACCCAGTACTTC.

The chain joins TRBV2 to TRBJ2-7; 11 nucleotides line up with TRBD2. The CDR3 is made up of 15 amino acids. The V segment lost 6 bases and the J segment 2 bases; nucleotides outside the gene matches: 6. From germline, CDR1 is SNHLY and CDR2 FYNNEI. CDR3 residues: CASSATSGIAYEQYF. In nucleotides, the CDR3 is TGTGCCAGCAGCGCGACTAGCGGGATTGCCTACGAGCAGTACTTC. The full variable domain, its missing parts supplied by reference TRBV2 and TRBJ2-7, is EPEVTQTPSHQVTQMGQEVILRCVPISNHLYFYWYRQILGQKVEFLVSFYNNEISEKSEIFDDQFSVERPDGSNFTLKIRSTKLEDSAMYFCASSATSGIAYEQYFGPGTRLTVT.

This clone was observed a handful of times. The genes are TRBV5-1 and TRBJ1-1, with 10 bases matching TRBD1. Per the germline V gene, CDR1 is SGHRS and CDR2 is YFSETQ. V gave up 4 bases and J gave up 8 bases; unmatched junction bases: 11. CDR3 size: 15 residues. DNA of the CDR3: TGCGCCAGCAGCCGCGGACAGGGGGGAGGATCCGAAGCTTTCTTT. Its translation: CASSRGQGGGSEAFF.

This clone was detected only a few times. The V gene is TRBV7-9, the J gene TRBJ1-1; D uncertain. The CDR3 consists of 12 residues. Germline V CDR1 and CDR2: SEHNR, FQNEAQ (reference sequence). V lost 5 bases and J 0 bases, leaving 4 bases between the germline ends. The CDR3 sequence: CASSRVNTEAFF. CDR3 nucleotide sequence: TGTGCCAGCAGCCGGGTGAACACTGAAGCTTTCTTT. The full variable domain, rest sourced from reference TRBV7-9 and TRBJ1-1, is DTGVSQNPRHKITKRGQNVTFRCDPISEHNRLYWYRQTLGQGPEFLTYFQNEAQLEKSRLLSDRFSAERPKGSFSTLEIQRTEQGDSAMYLCASSRVNTEAFFGQGTRLTVV.

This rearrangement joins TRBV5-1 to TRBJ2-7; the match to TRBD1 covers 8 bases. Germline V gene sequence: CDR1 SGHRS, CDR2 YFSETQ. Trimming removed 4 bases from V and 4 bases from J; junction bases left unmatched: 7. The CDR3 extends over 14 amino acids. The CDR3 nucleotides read TGCGCCAGCAGCCCCAGGGGGCCTGATTACGAGCAGTACTTC. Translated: CASSPRGPDYEQYF.

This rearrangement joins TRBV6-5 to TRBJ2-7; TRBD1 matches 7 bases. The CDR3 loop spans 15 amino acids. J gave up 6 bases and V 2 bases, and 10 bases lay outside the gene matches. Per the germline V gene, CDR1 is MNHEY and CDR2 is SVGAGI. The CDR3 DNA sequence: TGTGCCAGCAGTTACCTGGGGACAGCCCAAACCGAGCAGTACTTC. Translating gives CASSYLGTAQTEQYF.